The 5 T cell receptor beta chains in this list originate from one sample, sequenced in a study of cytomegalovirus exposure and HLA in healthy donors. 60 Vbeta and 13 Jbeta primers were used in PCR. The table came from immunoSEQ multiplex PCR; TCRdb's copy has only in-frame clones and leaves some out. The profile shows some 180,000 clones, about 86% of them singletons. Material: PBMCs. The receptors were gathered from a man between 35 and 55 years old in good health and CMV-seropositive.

This CDR3 reads CASSPRTGVSREPQHF. The CDR3 nucleotides read TGTGCCAGCAGTCCCCGGACCGGGGTCTCCCGGGAGCCCCAGCATTTT. V is TRBV27 and J is TRBJ1-5, with no clear D. The V end was cut by 5 bases, the J end by 8 bases, with 22 bases between. Germline V gene lookup returns CDR1 MNHEY and CDR2 SMNVEV (reference sequence). There are 16 residues in the CDR3.

CDR3 loop: CASQAARRGTGELFF. CDR3 nucleotide sequence: TGTGCCAGCCAAGCGGCTCGGCGGGGGACCGGGGAGCTGTTTTTT. V is TRBV2 and J is TRBJ2-2, with 7 bases fitting TRBD2. The CDR3 has 15 residues. Per germline, CDR1 SNHLY and CDR2 FYNNEI. V was pared by 8 bases and J by 5 bases, with 11 bases of the junction left unmatched.

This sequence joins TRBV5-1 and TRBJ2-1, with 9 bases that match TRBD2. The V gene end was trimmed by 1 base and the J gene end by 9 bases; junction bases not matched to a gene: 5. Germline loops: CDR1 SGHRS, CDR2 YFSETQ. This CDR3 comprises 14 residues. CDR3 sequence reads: CASSLISGSVEQFF. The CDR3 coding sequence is TGCGCCAGCAGCTTGATTAGCGGGAGTGTTGAGCAGTTCTTC.

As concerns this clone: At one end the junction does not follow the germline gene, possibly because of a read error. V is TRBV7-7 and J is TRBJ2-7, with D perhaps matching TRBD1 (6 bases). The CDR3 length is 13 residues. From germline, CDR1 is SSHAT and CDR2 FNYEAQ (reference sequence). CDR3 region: CASSSLDSYEQYF. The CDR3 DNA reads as TGTGCTAGCAGCTCGTTGGACAGCTACGAGCAGTACTTC. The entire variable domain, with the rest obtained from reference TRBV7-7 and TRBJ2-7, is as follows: GAGVSQSPRYKVTKRGQDVTLRCDPISSHATLYWYQQALGQGPEFLTYFNYEAQPDKSGLPSDRFSAERPEGSISTLTIQRTEQRDSAMYRCASSSLDSYEQYFGPGTRLTVT.

The CDR3 region has the DNA TGTGCCAGCAGTCCCGGGGGGACGGCTAGCAATCAGCCCCAGCATTTT. Protein sequence: CASSPGGTASNQPQHF. The chain has TRBV27 and TRBJ1-5; D is possibly TRBD1 (5 bases). From germline, CDR1 is MNHEY and CDR2 SMNVEV (reference sequence). This CDR3 has 16 amino acids. Trimming removed 5 bases at V and 0 bases at J, with 14 bases between.